Sequencing of this TCR beta chain was carried out in a study of blood T cell repertoires in COVID-19. The wider study: Acute-phase and convalescent COVID-19 samples originated in the United States, Italy and Spain. T cells, B-cell-depleted T cells, or PBMCs provided the cDNA or gDNA that served as material.

Per the original methods: From reference gene primer amplification, estimates of nucleated cell counts were derived. Some clones are missing from TCRdb's copy, which holds only in-frame ones; the method was immunoSEQ multiplex PCR. V, J and clone size were drawn from that table, and D and trimming were deduced from the DNA. Altogether about 230,000 clones are present, approximately 82% being singletons, with the ten largest covering around 1.5%. Germline assignment: CDR1 LNHNV and CDR2 YYDKDF (reference sequence). V dropped 1 base and J dropped 0 bases, with 12 bases sitting between them. The CDR3 runs to 16 residues.

The sample taken for sequencing was peripheral blood. J is TRBJ1-2 and V is TRBV15; maybe TRBD1 (5 bases). This receptor was taken from a woman aged 40 to 50 who had recovered from COVID-19. The CDR3 reads CATSRVPTDTNYGYTF. The CDR3 DNA reads TGTGCCACCAGCAGAGTTCCAACGGACACTAACTATGGCTACACCTTC.